This paragraph reports one T cell receptor beta chain. What it recognizes is unknown. These data belong to a study of Ad26.COV2.S vaccination and SARS-CoV-2 variants. Study information: The donor belonged to the COV1001 Ad26.COV2.S trial arm. Study conclusions and caveats: Vaccinees reportedly had broad spike-specific CD8+ and CD4+ T cell responses. Higher spike-specific TCR breadth was found in vaccine recipients than in placebo recipients.

Sequenced by immunoSEQ multiplex PCR; TCRdb stores in-frame clones only, minus some. This repertoire shows approximately 300,000 clones, approximately 86% found once; its top ten account for approximately 2%. Germline V gene data show CDR1 as SGDLS and CDR2 as YYNGEE. The CDR3 totals 15 residues. The V end lost 0 bases, the J end lost 5 bases, and 12 bases lay between the germline ends. The treatment here: roughly 20 received Ad26.COV2.S at low or high dose, single or two shots; five or six received placebo; per-sample allocation not given. Sampling was done on day 63 after the first vaccine or placebo injection. Ad26 vector vaccine expressed Wuhan-strain SARS-CoV-2 spike.

This receptor was taken from a person between 18 and 59 years old who received the Ad26.COV2.S COVID-19 vaccine or a placebo. The input for sequencing was peripheral blood, taken in a trial of Ad26.COV2.S vaccine versus placebo. The chain has TRBV9 and TRBJ1-3; D unresolved. CDR3: CASSVEARSRNTIYF. The DNA for the CDR3 is TGTGCCAGCAGCGTAGAAGCCCGATCAAGAAACACCATATATTTT. Full variable domain (rest looked up from reference TRBV9 and TRBJ1-3): DSGVTQTPKHLITATGQRVTLRCSPRSGDLSVYWYQQSLDQGLQFLIQYYNGEERAKGNILERFSAQQFPDLHSELNLSSLELGDSALYFCASSVEARSRNTIYFGEGSWLTVV.